The subject of this entry is one T cell receptor (beta chain). As yet, its antigen is unknown. One entry per CDR3 protein results from TCRdb running MiXCR on the 5' RACE reads. The table shows 1,800,000 or so distinct CDR3 sequences, with less than 35% occurring only once. This CDR3 comprises 16 residues. After removal of 6 bases from V and 4 bases from J, the junction contained 14 bases not matched to a gene. The data derive from a study of identical twins. Overall study results and limits: It was out-of-frame TCR alpha sharing in monozygotic twins that models underestimated. In drawing conclusions, the study used cross-sectional statistical analysis and did not follow the same donors.

This chain joins TRBV12-3 or TRBV12-4 and TRBJ1-2; TRBD1 matches at 7 bases. The sequencing sample was made of cord blood. The sequence came from a newborn girl in good health. The CDR3 protein is CASRRSGTELSYGYTF. The CDR3 bases are TGTGCCAGCAGGAGATCCGGGACAGAACTTAGCTATGGCTACACCTTC.